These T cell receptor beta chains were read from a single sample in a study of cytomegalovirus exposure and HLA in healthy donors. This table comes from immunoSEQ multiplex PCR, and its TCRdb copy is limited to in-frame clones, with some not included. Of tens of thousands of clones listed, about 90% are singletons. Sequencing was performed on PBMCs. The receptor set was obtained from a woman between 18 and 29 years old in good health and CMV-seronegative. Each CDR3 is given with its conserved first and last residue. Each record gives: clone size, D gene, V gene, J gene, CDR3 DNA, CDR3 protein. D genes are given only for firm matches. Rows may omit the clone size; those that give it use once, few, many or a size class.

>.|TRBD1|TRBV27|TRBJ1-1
TGTGCCAGCAGTTTTGAGCAGGGGGCTATGAACACTGAAGCTTTCTTT
CASSFEQGAMNTEAFF
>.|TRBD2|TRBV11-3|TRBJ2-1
TGTGCCAGCAGCTTAGGAGGTAGGACTAGCGATGAGCAGTTCTTC
CASSLGGRTSDEQFF
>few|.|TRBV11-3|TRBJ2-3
TGTGCCAGCAGCTTTGGCGGGGGCGGGGATACGCAGTATTTT
CASSFGGGGDTQYF
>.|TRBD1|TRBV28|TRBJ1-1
TGTGCCAGCACCTACAGGGGTTGGGAAGCTTTCTTT
CASTYRGWEAFF
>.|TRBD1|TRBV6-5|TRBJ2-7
TGTGCCAGCAGTTCCACGACAGGGTGGCTTTACTTC
CASSSTTGWLYF
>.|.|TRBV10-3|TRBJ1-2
TGTGCCATCAGTGAGTCACAGGAAACAACCTATGGCTACACCTTC
CAISESQETTYGYTF
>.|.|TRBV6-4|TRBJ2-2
TGTGCCAGCAGTGAAGGCGGCCACGGCACCGGGGAGCTGTTTTTT
CASSEGGHGTGELFF
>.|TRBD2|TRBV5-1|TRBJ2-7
TGCGCCAGCTTATCGGGGGGGCGGGAGTACTTC
CASLSGGREYF
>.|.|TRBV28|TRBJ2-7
TGTGCCAGCAGTAACAGGGCCTTGACCTACGAGCAGTACTTC
CASSNRALTYEQYF
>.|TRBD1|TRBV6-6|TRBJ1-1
TGTGCCAGCAGTTACCAGGGACAGGCGAACACTGAAGCTTTCTTT
CASSYQGQANTEAFF
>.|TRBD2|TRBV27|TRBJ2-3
TGTGCCAGCAGCATAGCGGGAGGGCCGGATACGCAGTATTTT
CASSIAGGPDTQYF
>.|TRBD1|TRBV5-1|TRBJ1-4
TGCGCCAGCAGCGAAGACAGACAGGGGGCGGATGAAAAACTGTTTTTT
CASSEDRQGADEKLFF
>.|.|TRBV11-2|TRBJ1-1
TGTGCCAGCAGCCCAGACGTATCGGGGTTTGAAGCTTTCTTT
CASSPDVSGFEAFF
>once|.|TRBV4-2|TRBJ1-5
TGTGCCAGCAGCCAAGATCGGACTCAAAGCAATCAGCCCCAGCATTTT
CASSQDRTQSNQPQHF
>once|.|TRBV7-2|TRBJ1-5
TGTGCCAGCAGCTTAATTTTAGGCAGGGCCCAGCCCCAGCATTTT
CASSLILGRAQPQHF
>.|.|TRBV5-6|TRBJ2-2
TGTGCCAGCAGCTTGTATTATCGCGGGGCCGGGGAGCTGTTTTTT
CASSLYYRGAGELFF
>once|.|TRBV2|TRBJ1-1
TGTGCCAGCTCCAAGCAGGTAAACACTGAAGCTTTCTTT
CASSKQVNTEAFF
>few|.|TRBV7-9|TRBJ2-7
TGTGCCAGCAGCTTAGCGTCAGGGGGGTCCGCCGAGCAGTACTTC
CASSLASGGSAEQYF
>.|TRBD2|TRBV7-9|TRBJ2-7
TGTGCCAGCAGCCAAGACTCTAGCGGGAGAATATTGCTCCACGAGCAGTACTTC
CASSQDSSGRILLHEQYF
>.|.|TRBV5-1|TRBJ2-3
TGCGCCAGCAGCTTCGGTTCACCCGCCGGAGATACGCAGTATTTT
CASSFGSPAGDTQYF